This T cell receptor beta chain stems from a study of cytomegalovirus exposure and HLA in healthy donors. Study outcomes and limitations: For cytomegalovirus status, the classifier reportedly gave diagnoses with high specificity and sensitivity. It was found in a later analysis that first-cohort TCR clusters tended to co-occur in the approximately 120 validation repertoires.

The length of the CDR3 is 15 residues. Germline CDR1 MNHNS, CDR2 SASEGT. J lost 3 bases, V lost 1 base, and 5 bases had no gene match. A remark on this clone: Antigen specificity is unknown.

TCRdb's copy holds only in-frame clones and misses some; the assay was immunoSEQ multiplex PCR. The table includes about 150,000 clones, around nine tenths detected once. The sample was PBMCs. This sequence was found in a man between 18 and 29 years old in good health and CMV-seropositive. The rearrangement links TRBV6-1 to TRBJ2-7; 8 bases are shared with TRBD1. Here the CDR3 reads CASSEEPGGNYEQYF. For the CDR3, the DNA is TGTGCCAGCAGTGAAGAGCCAGGGGGCAACTACGAGCAGTACTTC.